Listed below are T cell receptor beta chains from one sample, sequenced in a study of blood T cells in healthy people across ages. Via MiXCR, TCRdb re-called the 5' RACE reads, giving one row per CDR3 protein. This sample carries approximately 290,000 distinct CDR3 sequences, roughly 27% of them seen once, and the ten largest clones take approximately 29%. The sample was blood. The receptors were sampled from a woman in her seventies in good health. CDR3s include the opening cysteine and the closing phenylalanine or tryptophan. D genes are given only for firm matches. Size values are once, few and many counts, or a class for expanded clones, and some rows have none.

V gene: TRBV12-3/TRBV12-4; clone size: .; D gene: .; J gene: TRBJ1-1; CDR3 DNA: TGTGCCAGCAGTCCATGGATTAGCACTGAAGCTTTCTTT; CDR3 protein: CASSPWISTEAFF
V gene: TRBV3-1; clone size: .; D gene: .; J gene: TRBJ2-7; CDR3 DNA: TGTGCCAGCAGCCAAGTTCGCTACGAGCAGTACTTC; CDR3 protein: CASSQVRYEQYF
V gene: TRBV19; clone size: .; D gene: .; J gene: TRBJ1-4; CDR3 DNA: TGTGCCAGTACCGACAGTCCACGAAAACTGTTTTTT; CDR3 protein: CASTDSPRKLFF
V gene: TRBV28; clone size: .; D gene: .; J gene: TRBJ1-4; CDR3 DNA: TGTGCCAGCAGTTCACAGGGCGTTAATGAAAAACTGTTTTTT; CDR3 protein: CASSSQGVNEKLFF
V gene: TRBV2; clone size: few; D gene: TRBD1; J gene: TRBJ1-5; CDR3 DNA: TGTGCCAGCGCGGACAGGGAGAATCAGCCCCAGCATTTT; CDR3 protein: CASADRENQPQHF
V gene: TRBV29-1; clone size: many; D gene: .; J gene: TRBJ2-1; CDR3 DNA: TGCAGCGTTAGGGAACGACTGTACAATGAGCAGTTCTTC; CDR3 protein: CSVRERLYNEQFF
V gene: TRBV7-3; clone size: .; D gene: .; J gene: TRBJ2-2; CDR3 DNA: TGTGCCAGCAGCTTAAGGTCCGAGGCCGGGGAGCTGTTTTTT; CDR3 protein: CASSLRSEAGELFF
V gene: TRBV18; clone size: .; D gene: .; J gene: TRBJ2-1; CDR3 DNA: TGTGCCAGCTCACCAGACGGGGACCTTCACAATGAGCAGTTCTTC; CDR3 protein: CASSPDGDLHNEQFF
V gene: TRBV7-6; clone size: .; D gene: .; J gene: TRBJ2-3; CDR3 DNA: TGTGCCAGCAGCTTAGTAACCCGCACAGATACGCAGTATTTT; CDR3 protein: CASSLVTRTDTQYF
V gene: TRBV28; clone size: few; D gene: TRBD2; J gene: TRBJ2-3; CDR3 DNA: TGTGCCAGCAGCCGAGCGGGGGGTAGCCGGGCAGACAGCACAGATACGCAGTATTTT; CDR3 protein: CASSRAGGSRADSTDTQYF
V gene: TRBV20-1; clone size: .; D gene: TRBD2; J gene: TRBJ2-7; CDR3 DNA: TGCAGTGCTAGTTCCGGGAGGGTCTCCTACGAGCAGTACTTC; CDR3 protein: CSASSGRVSYEQYF
V gene: TRBV20-1; clone size: few; D gene: .; J gene: TRBJ2-7; CDR3 DNA: TGCAGTGCTAGGCGGGACTTCCTCTACGAGCAGTACTTC; CDR3 protein: CSARRDFLYEQYF
V gene: TRBV5-1; clone size: few; D gene: .; J gene: TRBJ2-1; CDR3 DNA: TGCGCCAGCAGCTTGGTCGAAGCGGGTGAGCAGTTCTTC; CDR3 protein: CASSLVEAGEQFF
V gene: TRBV3-1; clone size: .; D gene: .; J gene: TRBJ2-5; CDR3 DNA: TGTGCCAGCAGCCAAGGTTCACGTGGAGGGCTGGAGACCCAGTACTTC; CDR3 protein: CASSQGSRGGLETQYF
V gene: TRBV2; clone size: .; D gene: .; J gene: TRBJ2-5; CDR3 DNA: TGTGCGATCACGTTGAGGATCCAAGAGACCCAGTACTTC; CDR3 protein: CAITLRIQETQYF
V gene: TRBV29-1; clone size: .; D gene: .; J gene: TRBJ2-3; CDR3 DNA: TGCAGCGTTGAGTTCTCAGATACGCAGTATTTT; CDR3 protein: CSVEFSDTQYF
V gene: TRBV28; clone size: .; D gene: TRBD1; J gene: TRBJ2-5; CDR3 DNA: TGTGCCAGCAGCCTCGGGACAGGGGGCTGGGAGACCCAGTACTTC; CDR3 protein: CASSLGTGGWETQYF
V gene: TRBV18; clone size: .; D gene: .; J gene: TRBJ2-3; CDR3 DNA: TGTGCCAGCTCACCCGGGACAGATACGCAGTATTTT; CDR3 protein: CASSPGTDTQYF
V gene: TRBV20-1; clone size: .; D gene: TRBD1; J gene: TRBJ2-4; CDR3 DNA: TGCAGTGCTAGTTCCAGGGGGCTTGCAGTTCAGTACTTC; CDR3 protein: CSASSRGLAVQYF
V gene: TRBV20-1; clone size: .; D gene: TRBD2; J gene: TRBJ2-1; CDR3 DNA: TGCAGTGGGGATCCGGGACTAGCCCAAAATGAGCAGTTCTTC; CDR3 protein: CSGDPGLAQNEQFF
V gene: TRBV7-8; clone size: .; D gene: .; J gene: TRBJ2-2; CDR3 DNA: TGTGCCGGCAGCTTAGTGCCATACAAGGGCACCGGGGAGCTGTTTTTT; CDR3 protein: CAGSLVPYKGTGELFF
V gene: TRBV29-1; clone size: .; D gene: .; J gene: TRBJ2-3; CDR3 DNA: TGCAGCGTTCGGCAGGGGTTGGCAGATACGCAGTATTTT; CDR3 protein: CSVRQGLADTQYF
V gene: TRBV29-1; clone size: many; D gene: .; J gene: TRBJ1-3; CDR3 DNA: TGCAGCGTTGAAAAAAGGGGCCCTGGAAACACCATATATTTT; CDR3 protein: CSVEKRGPGNTIYF
V gene: TRBV7-2; clone size: many; D gene: .; J gene: TRBJ1-5; CDR3 DNA: TGTGCCAGCAGCTGGGGACGGGATAGCAATCAGCCCCAGCATTTT; CDR3 protein: CASSWGRDSNQPQHF
V gene: TRBV28; clone size: .; D gene: .; J gene: TRBJ2-5; CDR3 DNA: TGTGCCAGCAGTTTAGGTCGGAAGACCCAGTACTTC; CDR3 protein: CASSLGRKTQYF
V gene: TRBV5-1; clone size: .; D gene: .; J gene: TRBJ2-7; CDR3 DNA: TGCGCCGGCAGCTTGGTTCGAGGTCCTACCTACGAGCAGTACTTC; CDR3 protein: CAGSLVRGPTYEQYF
V gene: TRBV7-3; clone size: .; D gene: TRBD2; J gene: TRBJ2-1; CDR3 DNA: TGTGCCAGCAGCCCTAGGACTAGCGGGGGACCCACGCGGTATGAGCAGTTCTTC; CDR3 protein: CASSPRTSGGPTRYEQFF
V gene: TRBV9; clone size: .; D gene: TRBD1; J gene: TRBJ1-6; CDR3 DNA: TGTGCCAGCAGTGATTCCAGACAGGGGGTTAATTCACCCCTCCACTTT; CDR3 protein: CASSDSRQGVNSPLHF
V gene: TRBV5-5; clone size: .; D gene: .; J gene: TRBJ2-5; CDR3 DNA: TGTGCCAGCAGCGGGGGGGCAAGTACTAAGCAAGAGACCCAGTACTTC; CDR3 protein: CASSGGASTKQETQYF
V gene: TRBV20-1; clone size: few; D gene: .; J gene: TRBJ2-5; CDR3 DNA: TGCAGTGCTAGTCTCCGGGAGACCCAGTACTTC; CDR3 protein: CSASLRETQYF
V gene: TRBV7-2; clone size: .; D gene: .; J gene: TRBJ2-1; CDR3 DNA: TGTGCCAGCAGCCACAACAGGGACTCCTACAATGAGCAGTTCTTC; CDR3 protein: CASSHNRDSYNEQFF
V gene: TRBV6-2/TRBV6-3; clone size: few; D gene: .; J gene: TRBJ2-5; CDR3 DNA: TGTGCCAGCAGTTACTCCGGCGGAAAGGGGGAGACCCAGTACTTC; CDR3 protein: CASSYSGGKGETQYF
V gene: TRBV9; clone size: few; D gene: TRBD2; J gene: TRBJ2-7; CDR3 DNA: TGTGCCAGCAGCCTCACTAGCGGGAGGGGCGAGCAGTACTTC; CDR3 protein: CASSLTSGRGEQYF
V gene: TRBV6-2/TRBV6-3; clone size: .; D gene: TRBD2; J gene: TRBJ2-3; CDR3 DNA: TGTGCCAGCAGCCAGACTAGCGGGAGCCCAGATACGCAGTATTTT; CDR3 protein: CASSQTSGSPDTQYF
V gene: TRBV9; clone size: .; D gene: TRBD1; J gene: TRBJ2-5; CDR3 DNA: TGTGCCAGCAGCGCTGGCGGACAGGGTAGAGAGACCCAGTACTTC; CDR3 protein: CASSAGGQGRETQYF
V gene: TRBV7-2; clone size: .; D gene: .; J gene: TRBJ2-3; CDR3 DNA: TGTGCCAGCAGCTCGGGACTTCGAGCCGAAAGAGATACGCAGTATTTT; CDR3 protein: CASSSGLRAERDTQYF
V gene: TRBV19; clone size: .; D gene: .; J gene: TRBJ2-3; CDR3 DNA: TGTGCCAGTAGTAGTGGCGGGATCGAGGATACGCAGTATTTT; CDR3 protein: CASSSGGIEDTQYF
V gene: TRBV6-5; clone size: .; D gene: .; J gene: TRBJ1-4; CDR3 DNA: TGTGCCAGCAGTTACTCGCCAGGCTTTAATGAAAAACTGTTTTTT; CDR3 protein: CASSYSPGFNEKLFF
V gene: TRBV7-9; clone size: few; D gene: .; J gene: TRBJ2-7; CDR3 DNA: TGTGCCAGCAGCTTAGAGGTCCGCCACGAGCAGTACTTC; CDR3 protein: CASSLEVRHEQYF
V gene: TRBV20-1; clone size: few; D gene: .; J gene: TRBJ2-3; CDR3 DNA: TGCAGTGCTAATCTAGAATCACTCACAGATACGCAGTATTTT; CDR3 protein: CSANLESLTDTQYF